This T cell receptor (beta chain) came from a study of blood T cells in healthy people across ages. Sample-barcoded 5' priming and a J-beta primer mix drove a second PCR of about 6 to 11 cycles. TCRdb reprocessed the 5' RACE reads with MiXCR, giving one entry per CDR3 protein. The sample has hundreds of thousands of distinct CDR3 sequences; around half are singletons. Individuals who donated were healthy Caucasians from Russia aged 6 to 90. Study findings and constraints: Researchers report that TCR beta diversity correlated strongly with naive T cell percentage.

The CDR3 has 13 residues. The V gene lost 0 bases and the J gene lost 8 bases, with 11 bases spanning the gap. From germline, CDR1 is SGDLS and CDR2 YYNGEE. A note on this clonotype: The antigen is undetermined.

The sequencing sample was made of blood. The clonotype was recovered from a man at least 80 years old in good health. The gene calls are TRBV9 and TRBJ1-2; D not certain. The CDR3 loop reads CASSVDPKYGYTF. The CDR3 DNA reads TGTGCCAGCAGCGTAGATCCAAAATACGGCTACACCTTC.